The present entry profiles one T cell receptor delta chain with its context. This sequence may be a read error, since a much larger clone differs from it by one base. TCRdb re-processed the reads via CATT. The sample carries under 1,100 delta-chain clones, about 7% recorded once. This sample is part of a study of gamma-delta chains in newborns, infants, children. Study as a whole: Microbial exposure reportedly drives polyclonal innate γδ T cell expansion after birth.

Germline V gives CDR1 GEAIGNYY, CDR2 EKD. J was trimmed by 4 bases and V by 3 bases; bases with no gene match: 7. The CDR3 totals 16 residues. This sequence was found in a child who was a newborn, infant or young child, either healthy, febrile or measles-vaccinated (not recorded which). Sequenced: blood. This chain connects TRDV2 to TRDJ1, with 13 nucleotides matching TRDD3. CDR3 loop: CACDVLGDTDIDKLIF. The CDR3 DNA reads TGTGCCTGTGACGTACTGGGGGATACGGACATCGATAAACTCATCTTT.